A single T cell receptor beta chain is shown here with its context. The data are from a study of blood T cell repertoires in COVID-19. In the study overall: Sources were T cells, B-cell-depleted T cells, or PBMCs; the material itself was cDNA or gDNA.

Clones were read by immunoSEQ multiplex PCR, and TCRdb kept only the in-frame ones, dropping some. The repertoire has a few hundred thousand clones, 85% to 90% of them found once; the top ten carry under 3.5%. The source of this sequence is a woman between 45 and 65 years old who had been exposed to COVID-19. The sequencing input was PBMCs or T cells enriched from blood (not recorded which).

The CDR3 loop reads CASSPLDPPGTGELFF. The DNA of the CDR3 is TGTGCCAGCAGCCCCTTGGACCCCCCAGGGACCGGGGAGCTGTTTTTT. V gene TRBV7-2 combines with J gene TRBJ2-2; tentative D call: TRBD1 (5 bases). The CDR3 spans 16 residues. Looked up from germline, CDR1 is SGHTA and CDR2 is FQGNSA. Trimming shortened V by 5 bases and J by 5 bases, and 18 bases separated the two germline ends.